The rows below give T cell receptor beta chains drawn from one sample of a study of lymphopenia after photon versus proton radiotherapy. Assay used: immunoSEQ multiplex PCR; TCRdb lists only in-frame clones, some missing. The sample lists 50,000 to 65,000 clones; around 87% were seen once. The sequenced sample was peripheral blood, obtained from a patient treated with proton-based radiotherapy. The receptors shown here come from a man older than 75 with esophageal cancer. Each CDR3 is given with its conserved first and last residue. A D gene is named only where the DNA matches it firmly. Only part of the rows carry a size: once, few, many, or a class if the clone is expanded.

d_call j_call clone_size v_call cdr3_aa cdr3_nt
- TRBJ2-5 - TRBV10-3 CAIRSTGKRETQYF TGTGCCATCAGGTCCACAGGGAAGCGAGAGACCCAGTACTTC
- TRBJ2-4 - TRBV6-1 CASSEGGSLWQNIQYF TGTGCCAGCAGTGAAGGTGGTTCTTTATGGCAAAACATTCAGTACTTC
- TRBJ2-7 - TRBV15 CATSRDRYSYEQYF TGTGCCACCAGCAGAGATCGGTATTCCTACGAGCAGTACTTC
TRBD2 TRBJ2-3 once TRBV14 CASSQEAGGALGTQYF TGTGCCAGCAGCCAAGAAGCCGGGGGGGCCCTTGGTACGCAGTATTTT
- TRBJ2-3 - TRBV7-2 CASSFSTDTQYF TGTGCCAGCAGCTTTAGCACAGATACGCAGTATTTT
- TRBJ1-5 - TRBV9 CASSVGNQPQHF TGTGCCAGCAGCGTAGGGAATCAGCCCCAGCATTTT
- TRBJ2-2 - TRBV12-5 CASGLWRGDTGELFF TGTGCTAGTGGTTTATGGCGGGGAGACACCGGGGAGCTGTTTTTT
- TRBJ2-1 - TRBV6-1 CASSERRTEQFF TGTGCCAGCAGTGAAAGGCGCACGGAGCAGTTCTTC
TRBD1 TRBJ2-7 - TRBV5-8 CASSSSTGLGLEQYF TGTGCCAGCAGCTCGTCGACAGGGTTGGGGCTAGAGCAGTACTTC
TRBD2 TRBJ2-5 - TRBV19 CASSRTGGLAGVETQYF TGTGCCAGTAGTAGAACCGGGGGACTAGCGGGGGTGGAGACCCAGTACTTC
TRBD1 TRBJ2-3 once TRBV2 CASSDPGQSTDTQYF TGTGCCAGCAGTGATCCGGGACAGAGCACAGATACGCAGTATTTT
TRBD1 TRBJ2-1 - TRBV18 CASSATGGNEQFF TGTGCCAGCTCAGCGACAGGGGGCAATGAGCAGTTCTTC
- TRBJ1-1 - TRBV19 CASSIGTAGIQAFF TGTGCCAGTAGTATAGGGACAGCCGGGATCCAAGCTTTCTTT
- TRBJ2-4 - TRBV27 CASTPSSLAKNIQYF TGTGCCAGCACCCCTTCCAGTTTAGCCAAAAACATTCAGTACTTC
- TRBJ2-3 - TRBV5-4 CASSRPTGGVDTQYF TGTGCCAGCAGCCGCCCGACAGGAGGAGTAGATACGCAGTATTTT
- TRBJ1-2 - TRBV21-1 CASSKKKLGGRYGYTF TGTGCCAGCAGCAAAAAGAAGCTGGGAGGTCGCTATGGCTACACCTTC
- TRBJ1-1 - TRBV5-1 CASSLGGRQMGVAFF TGCGCCAGCAGCTTGGGAGGACGGCAGATGGGTGTAGCTTTCTTT
TRBD2 TRBJ2-7 once TRBV5-1 CASSLIAGSYEQYF TGCGCCAGCAGCTTGATAGCGGGTTCCTACGAGCAGTACTTC
TRBD2 TRBJ2-7 - TRBV27 CASSPYETSGGSYEQYF TGTGCCAGCAGTCCTTACGAGACTAGCGGGGGATCCTACGAGCAGTACTTC
TRBD2 TRBJ2-4 - TRBV30 CAWQKSGSNIQYF TGTGCCTGGCAAAAAAGCGGGAGTAACATTCAGTACTTC
TRBD2 TRBJ2-5 few TRBV7-6 CASSATSGRSMETQYF TGTGCCAGCAGCGCGACTAGCGGGAGGTCGATGGAGACCCAGTACTTC
- TRBJ1-3 - TRBV7-8 CASSWGRVLGRNTIYF TGTGCCAGCAGCTGGGGCAGGGTTCTTGGGAGAAACACCATATATTTT
- TRBJ2-3 - TRBV4-3 CASSQVYRGSDTQYF TGCGCCAGCAGCCAAGTCTACCGGGGATCAGATACGCAGTATTTT
- TRBJ1-3 - TRBV9 CASSVEGARNTIYF TGTGCCAGCAGCGTAGAAGGCGCGAGAAACACCATATATTTT
- TRBJ2-5 - TRBV19 CASRSGTHKETQYF TGTGCCAGTCGATCGGGGACGCATAAAGAGACCCAGTACTTC
- TRBJ1-2 once TRBV21-1 CASSNLPQGQQGYTF TGTGCCAGCAGCAATCTTCCACAGGGGCAACAAGGCTACACCTTC
- TRBJ2-2 - TRBV5-1 CASSLGDANTGELFF TGCGCCAGCAGCTTGGGGGATGCGAACACCGGGGAGCTGTTTTTT
TRBD1 TRBJ2-7 - TRBV14 CASSPYRGTYEQYF TGTGCCAGCAGCCCCTACAGGGGAACCTACGAGCAGTACTTC
TRBD1 TRBJ1-2 once TRBV18 CASSPSRDRGVDGYTF TGTGCCAGCTCACCAAGTAGGGACAGGGGTGTGGATGGCTACACCTTC
- TRBJ2-3 once TRBV2 CASRGQAYTDTQYF TGTGCCAGCCGGGGGCAGGCATACACAGATACGCAGTATTTT
TRBD1 TRBJ2-5 - TRBV11-2 CASNNIRTGAQNQYF TGTGCCAGCAACAATATAAGGACAGGGGCCCAAAACCAGTACTTC
- TRBJ2-1 few TRBV7-2 CASSPYNEQFF TGTGCCAGCAGCCCTTACAATGAGCAGTTCTTC
- TRBJ1-1 - TRBV5-1 CASTPDRTNTEAFF TGCGCCAGCACCCCCGACAGGACGAACACTGAAGCTTTCTTT
- TRBJ2-2 - TRBV11-2 CASSSIQRPNTGELFF TGTGCCAGCAGCTCCATCCAGAGGCCGAACACCGGGGAGCTGTTTTTT
- TRBJ2-3 - TRBV29-1 CSVPQLLLGDTQYF TGCAGCGTTCCACAGCTCCTGCTTGGGGATACGCAGTATTTT
- TRBJ1-2 - TRBV7-8 CASSYQGIDNYGYTF TGTGCCAGCAGTTATCAGGGGATAGATAACTATGGCTACACCTTC
- TRBJ2-7 - TRBV15 CATSRGGNSYEQYF TGTGCCACCAGCAGAGGGGGAAACTCCTACGAGCAGTACTTC
- TRBJ2-3 - TRBV10-2 CASSEWGLTDTQYF TGCGCCAGCAGTGAGTGGGGACTCACAGATACGCAGTATTTT
- TRBJ2-7 once TRBV18 CATSAGGTYEQYF TGTGCCACCTCAGCGGGCGGGACCTACGAGCAGTACTTC
- TRBJ1-1 - TRBV5-1 CASSLGASGEAFF TGCGCCAGCAGCTTGGGGGCATCGGGAGAAGCTTTCTTT